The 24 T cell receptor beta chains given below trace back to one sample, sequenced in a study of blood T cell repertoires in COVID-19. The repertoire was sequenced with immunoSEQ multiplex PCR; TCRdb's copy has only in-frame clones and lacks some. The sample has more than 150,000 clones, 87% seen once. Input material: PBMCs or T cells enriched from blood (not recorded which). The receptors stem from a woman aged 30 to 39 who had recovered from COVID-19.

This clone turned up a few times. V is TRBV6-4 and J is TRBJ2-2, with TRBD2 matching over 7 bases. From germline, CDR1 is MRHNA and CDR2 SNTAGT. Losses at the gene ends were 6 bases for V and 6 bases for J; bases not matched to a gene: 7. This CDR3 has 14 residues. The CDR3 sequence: CASSLGRDAGELFF. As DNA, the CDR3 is TGTGCCAGCAGCCTAGGGAGGGACGCCGGGGAGCTGTTTTTT.

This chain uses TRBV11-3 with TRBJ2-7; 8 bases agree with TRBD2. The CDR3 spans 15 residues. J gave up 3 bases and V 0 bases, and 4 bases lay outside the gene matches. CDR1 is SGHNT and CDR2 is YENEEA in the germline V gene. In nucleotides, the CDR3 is TGTGCCAGCAGCTTAGAAAGCGGGAGAGACTACGAGCAGTACTTC. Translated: CASSLESGRDYEQYF.

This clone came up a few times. CDR3 sequence: CAGQGKEEKLFF. The CDR3 nucleotides are TGTGCCGGACAGGGGAAGGAGGAAAAACTGTTTTTT. The J gene is TRBJ1-4, the V gene TRBV30; 9 bases align to TRBD1. The V segment lost 8 bases and the J segment 8 bases; nucleotides outside the gene matches: 6. The CDR3 runs 12 residues. In germline, CDR1 is GTSNPN, CDR2 SVGIG (reference sequence).

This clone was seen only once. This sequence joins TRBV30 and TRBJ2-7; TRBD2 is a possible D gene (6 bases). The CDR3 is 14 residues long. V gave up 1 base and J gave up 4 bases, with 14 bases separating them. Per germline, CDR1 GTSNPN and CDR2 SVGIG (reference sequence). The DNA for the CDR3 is TGTGCCTGGAGTGGCGGCGGGGTGAAATACGAGCAGTACTTC. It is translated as CAWSGGGVKYEQYF.

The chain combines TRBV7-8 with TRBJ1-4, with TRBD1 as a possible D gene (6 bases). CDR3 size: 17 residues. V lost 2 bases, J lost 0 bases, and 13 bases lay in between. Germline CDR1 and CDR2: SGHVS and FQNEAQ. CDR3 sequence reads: CASSLRGGPTTNEKLFF. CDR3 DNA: TGTGCCAGCAGCTTAAGAGGGGGACCGACAACTAATGAAAAACTGTTTTTT.

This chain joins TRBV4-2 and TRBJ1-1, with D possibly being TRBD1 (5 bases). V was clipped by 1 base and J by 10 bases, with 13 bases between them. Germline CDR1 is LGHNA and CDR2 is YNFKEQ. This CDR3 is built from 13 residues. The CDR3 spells CASSQVSGSRAFF. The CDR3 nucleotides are TGTGCCAGCAGCCAAGTTTCAGGGTCCCGAGCTTTCTTT.

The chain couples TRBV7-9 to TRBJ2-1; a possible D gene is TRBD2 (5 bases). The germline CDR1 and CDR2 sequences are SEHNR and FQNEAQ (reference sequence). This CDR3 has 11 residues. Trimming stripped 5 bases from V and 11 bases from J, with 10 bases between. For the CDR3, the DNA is TGTGCCAGCAGCCCGAGACTACAGCAGTTCTTC. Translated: CASSPRLQQFF.

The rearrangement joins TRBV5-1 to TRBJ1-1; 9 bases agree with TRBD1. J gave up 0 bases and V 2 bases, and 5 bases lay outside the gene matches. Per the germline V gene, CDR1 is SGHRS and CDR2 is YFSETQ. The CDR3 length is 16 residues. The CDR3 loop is CASSLGTGRMNTEAFF. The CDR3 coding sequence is TGCGCCAGCAGCTTAGGGACAGGGAGGATGAACACTGAAGCTTTCTTT.

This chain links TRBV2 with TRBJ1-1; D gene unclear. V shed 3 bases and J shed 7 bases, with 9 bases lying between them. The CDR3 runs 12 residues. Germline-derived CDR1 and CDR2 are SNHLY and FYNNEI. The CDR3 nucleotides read TGTGCCAGCAGTGAGGTGAGCTATGAAGCTTTCTTT. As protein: CASSEVSYEAFF.

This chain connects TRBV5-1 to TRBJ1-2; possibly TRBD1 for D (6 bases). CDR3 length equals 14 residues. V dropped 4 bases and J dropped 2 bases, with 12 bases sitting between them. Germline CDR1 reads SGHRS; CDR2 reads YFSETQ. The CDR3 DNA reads TGCGCCAGCAGCCAATGGACAGTAAACTATGGCTACACCTTC. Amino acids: CASSQWTVNYGYTF.

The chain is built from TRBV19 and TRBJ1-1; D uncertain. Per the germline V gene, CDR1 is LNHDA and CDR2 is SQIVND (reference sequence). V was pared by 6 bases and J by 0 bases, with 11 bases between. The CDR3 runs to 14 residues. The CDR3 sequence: CASRGGYLNTEAFF. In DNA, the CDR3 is TGTGCCAGTAGGGGAGGATACTTGAACACTGAAGCTTTCTTT.

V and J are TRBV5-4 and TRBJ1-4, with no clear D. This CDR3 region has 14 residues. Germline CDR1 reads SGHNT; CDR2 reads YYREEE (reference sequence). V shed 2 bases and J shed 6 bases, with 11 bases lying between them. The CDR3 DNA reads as TGTGCCAGCAGCTTAGCAGGAACGTATGAAAAACTGTTTTTT. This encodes CASSLAGTYEKLFF.

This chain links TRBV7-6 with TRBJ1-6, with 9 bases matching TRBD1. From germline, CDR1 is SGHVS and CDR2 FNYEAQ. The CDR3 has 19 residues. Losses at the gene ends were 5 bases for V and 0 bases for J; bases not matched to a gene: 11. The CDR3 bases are TGTGCCAGCAGCCCAACCCGACAGGGGGAGGGCTCCTATAATTCACCCCTCCACTTT. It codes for CASSPTRQGEGSYNSPLHF.

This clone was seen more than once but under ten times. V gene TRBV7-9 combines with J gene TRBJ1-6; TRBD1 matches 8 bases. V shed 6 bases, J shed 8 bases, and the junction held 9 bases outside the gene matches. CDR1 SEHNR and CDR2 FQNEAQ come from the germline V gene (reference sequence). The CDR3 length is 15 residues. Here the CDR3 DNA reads TGTGCCAGCAGTCCGCTGACAGGGGAGGATTCACCCCTCCACTTT. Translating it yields CASSPLTGEDSPLHF.

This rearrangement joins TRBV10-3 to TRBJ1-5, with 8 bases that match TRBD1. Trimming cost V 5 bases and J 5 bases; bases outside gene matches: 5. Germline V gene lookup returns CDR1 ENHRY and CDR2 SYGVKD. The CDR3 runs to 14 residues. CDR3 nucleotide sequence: TGTGCCATCAGTTCTCCAGGGGGCTATCAGCCCCAGCATTTT. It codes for CAISSPGGYQPQHF.

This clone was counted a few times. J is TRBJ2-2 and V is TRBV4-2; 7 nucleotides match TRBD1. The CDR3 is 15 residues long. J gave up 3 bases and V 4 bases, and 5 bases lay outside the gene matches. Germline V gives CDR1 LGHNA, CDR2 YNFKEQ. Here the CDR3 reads CASSLRDSYTGELFF. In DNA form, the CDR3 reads TGTGCCAGCAGCCTTCGGGACAGCTACACCGGGGAGCTGTTTTTT.

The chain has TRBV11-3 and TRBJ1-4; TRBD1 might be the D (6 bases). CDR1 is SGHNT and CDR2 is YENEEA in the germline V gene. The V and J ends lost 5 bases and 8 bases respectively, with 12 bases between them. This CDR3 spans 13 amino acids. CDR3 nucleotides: TGTGCCAGCAGCCCTCAGGGGAAGGAAAAACTGTTTTTT. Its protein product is CASSPQGKEKLFF.

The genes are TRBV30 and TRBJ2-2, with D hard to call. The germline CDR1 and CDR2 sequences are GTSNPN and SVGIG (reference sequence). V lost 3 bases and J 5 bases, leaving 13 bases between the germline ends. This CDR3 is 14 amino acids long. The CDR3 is CAWRPDKRTGELFF. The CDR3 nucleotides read TGTGCCTGGAGACCGGATAAGAGGACCGGGGAGCTGTTTTTT. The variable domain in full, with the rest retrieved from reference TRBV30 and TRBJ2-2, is SQTIHQWPATLVQPVGSPLSLECTVEGTSNPNLYWYRQAAGRGLQLLFYSVGIGQISSEVPQNLSASRPQDRQFILSSKKLLLSDSGFYLCAWRPDKRTGELFFGEGSRLTVL.

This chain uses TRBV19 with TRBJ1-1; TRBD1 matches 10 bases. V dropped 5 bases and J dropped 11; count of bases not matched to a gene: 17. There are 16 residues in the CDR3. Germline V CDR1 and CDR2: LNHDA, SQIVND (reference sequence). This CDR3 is CASSPTGGEAPRLAFF. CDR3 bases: TGTGCCAGTAGTCCGACAGGGGGCGAGGCACCGAGGTTGGCTTTCTTT.

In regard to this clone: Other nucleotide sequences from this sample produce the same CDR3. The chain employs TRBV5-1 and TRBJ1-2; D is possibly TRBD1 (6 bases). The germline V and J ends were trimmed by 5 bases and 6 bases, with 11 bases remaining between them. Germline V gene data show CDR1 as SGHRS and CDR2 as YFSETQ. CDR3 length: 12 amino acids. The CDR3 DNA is TGCGCCAGCAGTCTACAGGGTGATGGCTACACCTTC. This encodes CASSLQGDGYTF.

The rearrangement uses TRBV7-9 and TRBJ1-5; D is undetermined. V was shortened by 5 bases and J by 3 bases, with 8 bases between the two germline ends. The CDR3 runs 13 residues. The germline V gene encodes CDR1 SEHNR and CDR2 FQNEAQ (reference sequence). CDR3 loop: CASSQEANQPQHF. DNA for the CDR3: TGTGCCAGCAGCCAAGAGGCCAATCAGCCCCAGCATTTT.

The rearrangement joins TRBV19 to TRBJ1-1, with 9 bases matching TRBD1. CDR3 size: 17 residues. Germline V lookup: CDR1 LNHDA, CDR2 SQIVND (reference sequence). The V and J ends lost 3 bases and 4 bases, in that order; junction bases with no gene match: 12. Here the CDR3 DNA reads TGTGCCAGTAGTATTGGGTCGGACAGGGGACCGACCACTGAAGCTTTCTTT. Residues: CASSIGSDRGPTTEAFF.

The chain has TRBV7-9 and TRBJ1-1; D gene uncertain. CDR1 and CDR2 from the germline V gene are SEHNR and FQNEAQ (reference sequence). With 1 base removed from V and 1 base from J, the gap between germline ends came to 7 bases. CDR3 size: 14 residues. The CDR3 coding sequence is TGTGCCAGCAGCTTAGACTCTCCGAACACTGAAGCTTTCTTT. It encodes CASSLDSPNTEAFF. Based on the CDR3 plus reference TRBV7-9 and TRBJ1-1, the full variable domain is DTGVSQNPRHKITKRGQNVTFRCDPISEHNRLYWYRQTLGQGPEFLTYFQNEAQLEKSRLLSDRFSAERPKGSFSTLEIQRTEQGDSAMYLCASSLDSPNTEAFFGQGTRLTVV.

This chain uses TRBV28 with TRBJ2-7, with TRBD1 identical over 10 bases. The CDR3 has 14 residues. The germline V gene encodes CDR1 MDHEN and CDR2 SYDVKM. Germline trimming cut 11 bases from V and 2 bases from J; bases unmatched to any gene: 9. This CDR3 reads CAGSGQGIPYEQYF. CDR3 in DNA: TGTGCCGGATCGGGACAGGGGATCCCCTACGAGCAGTACTTC.